This TCR beta chain was found in a study of long-term antiretroviral therapy in people with HIV. General study points: Clones expanded before ART dominated the repertoire at all time points. Narrower CDR3 length ranges marked HIV repertoires relative to controls.

With respect to this clone: Its specificity is unknown.

This CDR3 is built from 17 residues. The ends lost 2 bases at V and 6 bases at J; junction bases unmatched: 6. Germline V gene data show CDR1 as MNHEY and CDR2 as SMNVEV (reference sequence). The authors ran the immunoSEQ assay, v3.0, at survey level. Some clones are missing from TCRdb's copy, which holds only in-frame ones; the method was immunoSEQ multiplex PCR. There are approximately 5,700 clones in the sample; over 75% occur only once, and roughly 10% lies in the top ten. The gene calls are TRBV27 and TRBJ2-2, with 13 bases aligning to TRBD2. The sample here was unsorted PBMCs, taken 1.8 years before starting antiretroviral therapy. The clonotype comes from a man aged 40-55 years with HIV. CDR3 coding DNA: TGTGCCAGCAGTTTACGGACTAGCGGGAGAGGAGCCGGGGAGCTGTTTTTT. Its translation is CASSLRTSGRGAGELFF.